This TCR beta chain stems from a study of blood T cells in healthy people across ages. Study findings and constraints: Getting older went along with TCR beta diversity per million T cells dropping roughly linearly.

A second PCR of about 6 to 11 cycles used a sample-barcoded 5' primer and a J-beta primer mix. TCRdb reanalysed the 5' RACE reads using MiXCR and keeps one entry per CDR3 protein. The table records 800,000 or so distinct CDR3 sequences, just under 25% of them present only once. A remark on this clonotype: The antigen is unknown.

Between the trimmed V and J ends, which lost 3 bases and 4 bases, there was a span of 7 bases. Germline V gene sequence: CDR1 MNHEY, CDR2 SVGAGI. CDR3 length: 13 residues. In addition, the sample was reused for a study of T cells of mothers and their children.

The source is a boy younger than 18 in good health. The V gene is TRBV6-5, the J gene TRBJ1-5; D gene uncertain. The specimen sequenced was blood. The CDR3, as DNA: TGTGCCAGCAGTTATGACCGAAATCAGCCCCAGCATTTT. It yields the protein CASSYDRNQPQHF.